This TCR beta chain was sequenced for a study of T-cell memory formation after mild COVID-19 (dated by TCRdb to 2020 to 2022). The study in broad terms: TCR sequence clusters from the two donors were largely donor specific. In a couple of donors, T-cell clones that expanded and contracted after mild COVID-19 were followed by sequencing TCRalpha and TCRbeta repertoires longitudinally. The cohort comprised two young, previously healthy adult volunteers, one female and one male.

The reads were generated on an Illumina NovaSeq 6000. cDNA libraries for TCRalpha and TCRbeta were prepared by 5'RACE using constant-segment primers, with sample barcodes and unique molecular identifiers added. Trizol reagent was used to extract RNA from every sample. Libraries were amplified in two PCR steps, with a second sample barcode and Illumina TruSeq adapters added in the second step. Sequencing of the libraries was done on an Illumina NovaSeq, producing 2 x 150 bp paired-end reads. Under the source paper's analysis protocol: Demultiplexing of reads and collapsing into UMI-guided consensus sequences were performed with migec v1.2.7. With mixcr v2.1.11, UMI consensuses were aligned to TRA and TRB V and J templates and assembled into clonotypes. Expanded or contracted clonotypes were those called significant by both edgeR and NoisET, with noise models trained on biological replicates. For edgeR calls, the cutoffs were a false discovery rate-adjusted p below 0.01 and a log2 fold-change threshold of 1. As an exploratory analysis of dynamics, PCA with hierarchical clustering was applied to max-normalized trajectories of the 1000 most abundant clonotypes. Separately sequenced CD4+ and CD8+ repertoires were used to assign a CD4 or CD8 phenotype to each responding clone. TCRdb took the public reads, trimmed them with fastp at Q25, ran MiXCR for clone calling and kept in-frame beta chains. CDR3 protein duplicates are merged, each entry listing the most common genes and DNA. The V and J calls shown here were made by TCRdb, not taken from the authors' results. This sample comprises under 350,000 distinct CDR3 sequences, 15% to 20% of them detected only once. The top ten clones comprise about 23% of the sample.

Ficoll-Paque density gradient centrifugation was the method used to isolate PBMCs. The study at large found these results: Some responding clones were found in pre-infection memory, which suggests that pre-existing cross-reactive memory T cells took part in the SARS-CoV-2 response. Only a couple of mild cases were covered in the study, and larger cohorts including severe cases with pre-infection samples were considered necessary. From day 15 to 85, contracting clones showed balanced CD4/CD8 phenotypes, whereas a second wave of clones that expanded from day 15 to 37 leaned towards CD4+. Contracting CD4+ clones were located mainly in the CM and EM memory subsets, whereas CD8+ clones were found to be enriched in EMRA. The second-wave clones that peaked on day 37 were not confirmed to be SARS-CoV-2 specific.

At the junction V is shortened by 3 bases and J by 8 bases; bases outside the gene matches: 16. The CDR3 goes from the cysteine to the phenylalanine over 18 residues. Only the CDR3 part of the read is kept: 54 bases, read in frame from the first base. CDR1 and CDR2 are drawn from the germline V gene: SNHLY, FYNNEI. As for this clonotype: It lacks a known antigen. No base-level quality is on record; no much larger clone is a single base apart.

The sequenced material came from PBMCs or a T cell subset sorted from them (not recorded which). Rearrangement joined TRBV2 to TRBJ2-1; 10 bases in between match TRBD2. The receptor's source is a man between 18 and 35 years old who had mild COVID-19 (a few samples of this study predate the infection). The sample titles of this study are shuffled in the database, so cell type and time point are left out; the donor was told from shared clones. The sequenced DNA is TGTGCCAGCAGTGAGTTATTCAGCGGGGGGGCCTTTGTGGATGAGCAGTTCTTC. It translates to CASSELFSGGAFVDEQFF.